These 7 T cell receptor beta chains share one sample of origin, sequenced in a study of T cell responses to AZD1222 COVID-19 vaccine. The method was immunoSEQ multiplex PCR; TCRdb's version includes in-frame clones alone and lacks a portion of them. The sample lists 20,000 to 25,000 clones, more than 75% occurring once. The specimen was peripheral blood, collected 28 days after the second AZD1222 dose. The receptors originated from an adult who received the AZD1222 COVID-19 vaccine.

The V call is TRBV5-1, the J call TRBJ2-1; D possibly matches TRBD1 or TRBD2 (5 bases each). The CDR3 has 15 amino acids. The germline CDR1 and CDR2 sequences are SGHRS and YFSETQ. V shed 1 base and J shed 5 bases, with 13 bases lying between them. CDR3 region: CASSLIPGPNNEQFF. In DNA form, the CDR3 reads TGCGCCAGCAGCTTGATCCCGGGACCAAACAATGAGCAGTTCTTC.

This sequence joins TRBV30 and TRBJ1-1, with 8 bases aligning to TRBD1. Germline loops: CDR1 GTSNPN, CDR2 SVGIG (reference sequence). The CDR3 extends over 12 amino acids. V was clipped by 3 bases and J by 5 bases; unmatched bases: 2. The CDR3 nucleotides read TGTGCCTGGAGGACAGGGGTAACTGAAGCTTTCTTT. The encoded protein is CAWRTGVTEAFF.

The V call is TRBV5-1, the J call TRBJ2-3, with D possibly being TRBD2 (5 bases). The CDR3 totals 14 residues. V gave up 0 bases and J gave up 0 bases, with 5 bases separating them. The germline V gene has CDR1 SGHRS and CDR2 YFSETQ. The CDR3 DNA reads as TGCGCCAGCAGCTTGGCGGGGAGCACAGATACGCAGTATTTT. It specifies CASSLAGSTDTQYF.

This rearrangement joins TRBV18 to TRBJ1-4; TRBD1 matches 10 bases. J lost 8 bases, V lost 6 bases, and 6 bases had no gene match. Germline CDR1 reads KGHSH; CDR2 reads LQKENI. CDR3 length: 14 residues. CDR3 DNA: TGTGCCAGCTCCCCCGGGACAGGGGTCGAAAAACTGTTTTTT. Protein: CASSPGTGVEKLFF.

The chain carries TRBV28 and TRBJ2-7, with 9 bases identical to TRBD2. V shed 6 bases and J 0 bases; nucleotides not matched to a gene: 6. This CDR3 has 15 amino acids. Germline V lookup: CDR1 MDHEN, CDR2 SYDVKM. The CDR3 region is CASSRSSGVSYEQYF. CDR3 sequence (DNA): TGTGCCAGCAGCCGATCTAGCGGGGTCTCCTACGAGCAGTACTTC.

The CDR3, as DNA: TGTGCCAGCAGTGACCTGAGACAGGGGGCCGCCGGGGAGCTGTTTTTT. The encoded protein is CASSDLRQGAAGELFF. The genes are TRBV6-4 and TRBJ2-2; 10 bases map to TRBD1. The CDR3 runs 16 residues. The germline gives CDR1 MRHNA, CDR2 SNTAGT. V shed 2 bases, J shed 6 bases, and the junction held 6 bases outside the gene matches.

The CDR3 DNA follows: TGCGCCAGCAGCACTGGACTAGCGGGAGGGCCGGAGGAGACCCAGTACTTC. Encoded protein: CASSTGLAGGPEETQYF. The chain employs TRBV5-1 and TRBJ2-5; 15 nucleotides align to TRBD2. The CDR3 extends over 17 amino acids. The V segment lost 4 bases and the J segment 5 bases; nucleotides outside the gene matches: 9. The germline V gene encodes CDR1 SGHRS and CDR2 YFSETQ.